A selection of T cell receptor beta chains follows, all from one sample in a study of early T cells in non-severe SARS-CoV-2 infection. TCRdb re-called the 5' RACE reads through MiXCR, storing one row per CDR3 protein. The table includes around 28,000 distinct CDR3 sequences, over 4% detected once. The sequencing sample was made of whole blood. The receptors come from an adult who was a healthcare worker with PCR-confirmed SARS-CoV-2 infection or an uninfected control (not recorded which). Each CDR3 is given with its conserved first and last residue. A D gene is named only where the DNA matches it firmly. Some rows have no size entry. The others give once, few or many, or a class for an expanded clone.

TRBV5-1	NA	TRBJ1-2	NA	TGCGCCAGCAGCTTGGTGGGGGCCTATGGCTACACCTTC	CASSLVGAYGYTF
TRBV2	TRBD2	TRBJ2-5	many	TGTGCCAGCGGGAAGGGGCTAGCGGGAGAAGAGACCCAGTACTTC	CASGKGLAGEETQYF
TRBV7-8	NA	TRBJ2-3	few	TGTGCCAGCAGCTGGGGCGGAGATACGCAGTATTTT	CASSWGGDTQYF
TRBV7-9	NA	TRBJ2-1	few	TGTGCCAGCAGCTTAGATAATGGCGAGCAGTTCTTC	CASSLDNGEQFF
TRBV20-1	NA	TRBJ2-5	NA	TGCAGTGCTAGAGATCGGATGGAGACCCAGTACTTC	CSARDRMETQYF
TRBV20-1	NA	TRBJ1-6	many	TGCAGTGCTATGACCACAGCAAATTCACCCCTCCACTTT	CSAMTTANSPLHF
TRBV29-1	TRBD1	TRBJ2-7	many	TGCAGCGTTGAAGATCGGGGACAGGACGCCTACGAGCAGTACTTC	CSVEDRGQDAYEQYF
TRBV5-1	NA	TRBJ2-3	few	TGCGCCAGCAGCTTGGTGGTAGCGGAAGGCACAGATACGCAGTATTTT	CASSLVVAEGTDTQYF
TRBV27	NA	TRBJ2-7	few	TGTGCCAGCAGTTTACCCGGGTTAAATACCTACGAGCAGTACTTC	CASSLPGLNTYEQYF
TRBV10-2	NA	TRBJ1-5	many	TGCGCCAGCAGTGTCCCAGGCCAGGGGCAGCCCCAGCATTTT	CASSVPGQGQPQHF
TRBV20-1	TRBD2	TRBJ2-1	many	TGCAGTGCTAGAGATCCGGCTAGCGGGAGTAGGGATGAGCAGTTCTTC	CSARDPASGSRDEQFF
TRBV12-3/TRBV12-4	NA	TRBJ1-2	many	TGTGCCAGCAGTTTAGGGCAGGGGACATATGGCTACACCTTC	CASSLGQGTYGYTF
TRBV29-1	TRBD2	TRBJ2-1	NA	TGCAGCGTCCTACTAGCGGGACCCTACAATGAGCAGTTCTTC	CSVLLAGPYNEQFF
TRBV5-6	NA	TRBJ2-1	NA	TGTGCCAGCAGCTTCCGGGACGCCCCCTCCTACAATGAGCAGTTCTTC	CASSFRDAPSYNEQFF
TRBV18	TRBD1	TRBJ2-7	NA	TGTGCCAGCTCACCCCTAACGGACAGGGGGCAGGGGCAGTACTTC	CASSPLTDRGQGQYF
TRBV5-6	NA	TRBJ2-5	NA	TGTGCCAGCATCCCACCGGGGAAGAGGAGCCAAGAGACCCAGTACTTC	CASIPPGKRSQETQYF
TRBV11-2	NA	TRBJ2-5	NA	TGTGCCAGCAGCTCCCGGGACCCGACTAACAAGACCCAGTACTTC	CASSSRDPTNKTQYF
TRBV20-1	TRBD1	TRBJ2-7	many	TGCAGTGCTAGAGGTATTCCGGGACAGGGGATCTACGAGCAGTACTTC	CSARGIPGQGIYEQYF
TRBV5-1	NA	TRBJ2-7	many	TGCGCCAGCAGCTTGGAGGGGCTTGAGCAGGACGAGCAGTACTTC	CASSLEGLEQDEQYF
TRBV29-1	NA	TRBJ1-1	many	TGCAGCGTTTCAGGGCGGATGAACACTGAAGCTTTCTTT	CSVSGRMNTEAFF
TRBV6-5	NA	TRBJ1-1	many	TGTGCCAGCAGTTATTTTACGGCGAACACTGAAGCTTTCTTT	CASSYFTANTEAFF
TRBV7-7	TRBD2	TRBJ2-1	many	TGTGCTAGCAGCCCCGGACTAGCGGGAGTAGGCCAGTTCTTC	CASSPGLAGVGQFF
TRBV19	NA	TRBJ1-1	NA	TGTGCCAGTAGTACAGGGGTTGTGAACACTGAAGCTTTCTTT	CASSTGVVNTEAFF
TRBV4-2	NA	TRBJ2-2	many	TGTGCCAGCAGCCAAGGTAGCCCGAACACCGGGGAGCTGTTTTTT	CASSQGSPNTGELFF
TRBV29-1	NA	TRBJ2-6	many	TGCAGCGTTGAAGCGGAGTCTGGGGCCAACGTCCTGACTTTC	CSVEAESGANVLTF
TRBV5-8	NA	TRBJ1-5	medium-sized	TGTGCCAGCAGCCAACTACAATTCAATCAGCCCCAGCATTTT	CASSQLQFNQPQHF
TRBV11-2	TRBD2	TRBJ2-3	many	TGTGCCAGCAGCTTAGATTTAGCGGGACTCCTTACGGATACGCAGTATTTT	CASSLDLAGLLTDTQYF
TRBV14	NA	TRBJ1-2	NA	TGTGCCAGCAGCCAAGGGGGGCTCGATGGCTACACCTTC	CASSQGGLDGYTF
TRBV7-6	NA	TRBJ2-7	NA	TGTGCCAGCAGCTTAACGGGTCACGGGGACGAGCAGTACTTC	CASSLTGHGDEQYF
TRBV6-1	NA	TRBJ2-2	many	TGTGCCAGCAGTGTGAGTGCCAAGGGTATCACCGGGGAGCTGTTTTTT	CASSVSAKGITGELFF
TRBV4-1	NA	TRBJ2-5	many	TGCGCCAGCAGCCAAGTAACTACCCAAGAGACCCAGTACTTC	CASSQVTTQETQYF
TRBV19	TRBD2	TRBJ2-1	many	TGTGCCAGTACCAGACTAGCGGGAGCTAGCTCCTACAATGAGCAGTTCTTC	CASTRLAGASSYNEQFF
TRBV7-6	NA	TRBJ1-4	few	TGTGCCAGCAGCTTAGGGGGGGGCACTAATGAAAAACTGTTTTTT	CASSLGGGTNEKLFF
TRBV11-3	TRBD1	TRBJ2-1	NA	TGTGCCAGCAGCATTACTCCCGGGACAGGAAAGTCCAATGAGCAGTTCTTC	CASSITPGTGKSNEQFF
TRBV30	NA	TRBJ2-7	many	TGTGCCTGGAGTGTACTATACGAGCAGTACTTC	CAWSVLYEQYF
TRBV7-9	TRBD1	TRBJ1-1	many	TGTGCCAGCAGCTTATGGGCAGGGGGCACTGAAGCTTTCTTT	CASSLWAGGTEAFF
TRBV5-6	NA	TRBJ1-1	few	TGTGCCAGCATCCCGCGGGTCGGGACTAACACTGAAGCTTTCTTT	CASIPRVGTNTEAFF
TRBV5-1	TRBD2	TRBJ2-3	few	TGCGCCAGCAAGCGAGATAGCGGGAGTAAACGGACAGATACGCAGTATTTT	CASKRDSGSKRTDTQYF
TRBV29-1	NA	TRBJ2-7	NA	TGCAGCGCCTGGGCCAACTCCTACGAGCAGTACTTC	CSAWANSYEQYF
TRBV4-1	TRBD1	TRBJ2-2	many	TGCGCCAGCAGCCGCCCTTTTAACCGACAGGGCGGTGGGGAGCTGTTTTTT	CASSRPFNRQGGGELFF
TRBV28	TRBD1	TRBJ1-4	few	TGTGCCAGCAGTTCAGGGGGCGAAACCGGGGTGAAACTGTTTTTT	CASSSGGETGVKLFF
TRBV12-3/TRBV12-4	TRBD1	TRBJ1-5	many	TGTGCCAGCAGTCCCAGGACAGGTCGGGGCAATCAGCCCCAGCATTTT	CASSPRTGRGNQPQHF
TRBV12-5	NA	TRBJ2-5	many	TGTGCTAGTGGTTTGGACGGGCGGTCCCAAGAGACCCAGTACTTC	CASGLDGRSQETQYF
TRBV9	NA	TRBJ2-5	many	TGTGCCAGCAGCGTAGACCCCTGGCGGGGGCTGATGACCCAGTACTTC	CASSVDPWRGLMTQYF
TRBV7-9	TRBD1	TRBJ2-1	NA	TGTGCCAGCACCTCCGGGACAGGGGGCGGTGAGCAGTTCTTC	CASTSGTGGGEQFF
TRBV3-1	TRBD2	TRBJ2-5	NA	TGTGCCAGCAGCCCGACCGGGACTAGCGGCCAAGAGACCCAGTACTTC	CASSPTGTSGQETQYF
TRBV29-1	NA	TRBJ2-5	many	TGCAGCGTTGACCCCGGGGGACGGGAGACCCAGTACTTC	CSVDPGGRETQYF
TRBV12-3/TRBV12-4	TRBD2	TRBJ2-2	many	TGTGCCAGTCCCCAGTTCCGGGGGGTGACCACCGGGGAGCTGTTTTTT	CASPQFRGVTTGELFF
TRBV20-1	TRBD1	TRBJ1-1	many	TGCAGTGCTAGAGATACCGGGACAGGGGGCCCTGAAGCTTTCTTT	CSARDTGTGGPEAFF
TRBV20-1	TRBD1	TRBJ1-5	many	TGCAGTGCTAGAGATGGGACAGGGGGCGCGAGCAATCAGCCCCAGCATTTT	CSARDGTGGASNQPQHF
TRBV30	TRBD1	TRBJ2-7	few	TGTGCCTGGAGTCCGACCGGACAGGGGCCCTACGAGCAGTACTTC	CAWSPTGQGPYEQYF
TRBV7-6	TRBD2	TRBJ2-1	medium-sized	TGTGCCAGCAGCTTCCCTAGCGGGGGTTCCTACAATGAGCAGTTCTTC	CASSFPSGGSYNEQFF
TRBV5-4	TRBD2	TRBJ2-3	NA	TGTGCCAGCAGCTTGGAGGCGGGGGGCACAGATACGCAGTATTTT	CASSLEAGGTDTQYF
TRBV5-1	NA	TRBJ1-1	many	TGCGCCAGCAGCTTATCAGGGGCCGCCACTGAAGCTTTCTTT	CASSLSGAATEAFF
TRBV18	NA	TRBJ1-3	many	TGTGCCAGCTCTACAGCGGACTCTGGAAACACCATATATTTT	CASSTADSGNTIYF
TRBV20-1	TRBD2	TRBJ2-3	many	TGCAGTGCACTACCCGGGACTAGCGGGGAGTCCGGTACGCAGTATTTT	CSALPGTSGESGTQYF
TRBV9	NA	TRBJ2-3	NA	TGTGCCAGCAGCGTAGAACTAAACAGTCTCACAGATACGCAGTATTTT	CASSVELNSLTDTQYF
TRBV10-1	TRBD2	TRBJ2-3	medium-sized	TGCGCCAGCAGTTTACTAGCGGGAGGGCCCGGGTCAGATACGCAGTATTTT	CASSLLAGGPGSDTQYF
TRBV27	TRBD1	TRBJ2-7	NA	TGTGCCAGCAGTTTCAGACAGGGCCTTTCCTACGAGCAGTACTTC	CASSFRQGLSYEQYF